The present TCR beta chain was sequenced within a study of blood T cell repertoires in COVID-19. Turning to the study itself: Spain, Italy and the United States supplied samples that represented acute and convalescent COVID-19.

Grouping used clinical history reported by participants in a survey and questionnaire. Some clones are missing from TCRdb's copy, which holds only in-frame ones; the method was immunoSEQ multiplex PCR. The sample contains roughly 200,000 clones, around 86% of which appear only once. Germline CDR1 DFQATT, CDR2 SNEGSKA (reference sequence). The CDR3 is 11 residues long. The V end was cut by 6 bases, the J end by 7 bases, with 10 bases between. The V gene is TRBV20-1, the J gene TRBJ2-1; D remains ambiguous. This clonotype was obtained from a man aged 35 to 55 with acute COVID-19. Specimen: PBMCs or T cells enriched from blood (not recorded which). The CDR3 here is CSARNGNEQFF. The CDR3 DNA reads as TGCAGTGCCCGCAACGGTAATGAGCAGTTCTTC.